This T cell receptor (beta chain) was sequenced during a study of T cells in Graves' hyperthyroidism and ophthalmopathy. RNA transcripts gave rise to amplified TCR beta CDR3 regions. TCR CDR3 regions were first amplified by RT-PCR with HTBI primers. MiXCR was run by TCRdb on the multiplex PCR reads, yielding one entry per CDR3 protein. The repertoire has about 350,000 distinct CDR3 sequences, around 18% of them found once; the top ten carry less than 20%. Germline assignment: CDR1 LNHDA and CDR2 SQIVND (reference sequence). There are 12 residues in the CDR3. Trimming took 5 bases from V and 8 from J, leaving 12 bases between them. This clonotype was counted many times.

Sequenced material: blood. The rearrangement uses TRBV19 and TRBJ1-1; D is uncertain. The sequence was obtained from a woman between 40 and 55 years old with Graves' ophthalmopathy. The CDR3 DNA reads TGTGCCAGTAGTCAAACCGATCTAGAAGCTTTCTTT. Protein sequence: CASSQTDLEAFF.